The T cell receptor beta chain under discussion was sequenced for a study of T cells after yellow fever vaccination. This CDR3 has 15 amino acids. Germline loops: CDR1 SEHNR, CDR2 FQNEAQ (reference sequence). Unmatched junction bases numbered 4, after V lost 3 bases and J lost 2 bases. Using its own MiXCR run on the 5' RACE reads, TCRdb lists one record per CDR3 protein. This sample yields some 400,000 distinct CDR3 sequences, of which about 17% are seen a single time; roughly a sixth belongs to the top ten. Notes on the study in general: At 96% for CD4 and 75% to 90% for CD8, most primary-vaccination clones showed up again after the booster.

This clonotype was seen only a few times. Its antigen is not known. The chain joins TRBV7-9 to TRBJ2-3; 8 bases are shared with TRBD1. This TCR derives from a man between 18 and 29 years old who received the YFV17D yellow fever vaccine. The sequences come from PBMCs, collected before the yellow fever booster vaccination. CDR3 in amino acids: CASSFGTGYTDTQYF. The CDR3, as DNA: TGTGCCAGCAGCTTCGGGACAGGATACACAGATACGCAGTATTTT.